One sample yielded the 14 T cell receptor beta chains listed below, sequenced in a study of blood T cell repertoires in COVID-19. Generated by immunoSEQ multiplex PCR, the TCRdb table keeps only in-frame clones and is missing some. This table holds 260,000 or so clones, about 80% found once. Sequenced sample: peripheral blood. Receptor source: a human donor in a cohort sampled during active COVID-19.

This clone has a count of ten or more. The V and J genes are TRBV11-2 and TRBJ2-7; D gene ambiguous. Per the germline V gene, CDR1 is SGHAT and CDR2 is FQNNGV. The CDR3 is 13 residues long. V lost 4 bases to trimming and J lost 2 bases, with 9 bases between them. The CDR3 nucleotides are TGTGCCAGCAGCTATCTGACACCCTACGAGCAGTACTTC. Residues: CASSYLTPYEQYF.

The chain recombines TRBV9 with TRBJ1-1; perhaps TRBD1 as D (5 bases). Germline CDR1 reads SGDLS; CDR2 reads YYNGEE. This CDR3 spans 15 amino acids. V was cut by 4 bases and J by 5 bases, with 18 bases left in between. The chain's CDR3 is CASSPHPGVGTEAFF. The CDR3 DNA reads as TGTGCCAGCAGCCCACATCCGGGGGTGGGGACTGAAGCTTTCTTT.

There are many counts of this clone. V and J are TRBV4-1 and TRBJ1-2; D gene unclear. Trimming left V 4 bases short and J 2 bases short, with 14 bases between. The germline V gene encodes CDR1 MGHRA and CDR2 YSYEKL. This CDR3 spans 15 amino acids. The CDR3 is CASSPLAGSNYGYTF. As DNA, the CDR3 is TGCGCCAGCAGCCCCCTGGCAGGTTCCAACTATGGCTACACCTTC.

This chain uses TRBV7-9 with TRBJ2-1; D not resolved. The CDR3 is 10 amino acids. V was clipped by 4 bases and J by 8 bases, with 3 bases between them. The V gene's germline CDR1 is SEHNR and CDR2 FQNEAQ (reference sequence). The CDR3 is CASSSDEQFF. CDR3 nucleotide sequence: TGTGCCAGCAGCTCCGATGAGCAGTTCTTC.

The CDR3 reads CASSLLTSGIPPGEQYF. CDR3 DNA: TGTGCCAGCAGCCTCCTGACTAGCGGGATCCCTCCGGGGGAGCAGTACTTC. The chain carries TRBV7-8 and TRBJ2-7; 11 bases align to TRBD2. Germline V gene lookup returns CDR1 SGHVS and CDR2 FQNEAQ. With 5 bases clipped from V and 7 bases from J, the junction kept 16 bases outside the gene matches. The CDR3 is 17 amino acids.

This chain uses TRBV12-3 or TRBV12-4 with TRBJ2-3, with 9 bases identical to TRBD1. CDR3 size: 13 residues. With V trimmed by 7 bases and J by 5 bases, 4 bases remained unmatched. The CDR3 nucleotides are TGTGCCAGCAAACAGGGGGCGGGAGATACGCAGTATTTT. It codes for CASKQGAGDTQYF.

A note on this clone: In the same sample, other DNA sequences code for this CDR3. The rearrangement joins TRBV11-2 to TRBJ2-7, with D unresolved. V was cut by 0 bases and J by 4 bases, with 4 bases left in between. The CDR3 totals 12 residues. The germline gives CDR1 SGHAT, CDR2 FQNNGV. CDR3 region: CASSLDRYEQYF. As DNA, the CDR3 is TGTGCCAGCAGCTTAGATCGTTACGAGCAGTACTTC.

The chain carries TRBV10-1 and TRBJ2-1, with 10 bases aligning to TRBD2. With V trimmed by 0 bases and J by 6 bases, 8 bases remained unmatched. Germline CDR1 reads WNHNN; CDR2 reads SYGVQD (reference sequence). There are 17 residues in the CDR3. The CDR3: CASSESRGASGGNEQFF. As DNA, the CDR3 is TGCGCCAGCAGTGAGTCGAGGGGGGCTAGCGGGGGCAATGAGCAGTTCTTC.

The gene calls are TRBV27 and TRBJ1-6, with a possible D match to TRBD1 (5 bases). The V end lost 3 bases, the J end lost 5 bases, and 8 bases lay between the germline ends. The CDR3 sequence is 14 residues long. Per the germline V gene, CDR1 is MNHEY and CDR2 is SMNVEV (reference sequence). In DNA, the CDR3 is TGTGCCAGCAGTTTCCGACAGAATAATTCACCCCTCCACTTT. Its translation is CASSFRQNNSPLHF.

This chain links TRBV5-4 with TRBJ2-7, with TRBD2 as a possible D gene (7 bases). This CDR3 spans 14 amino acids. Trimming removed 3 bases at V and 2 bases at J, with 12 bases between. Germline V gives CDR1 SGHNT, CDR2 YYREEE (reference sequence). CDR3 region: CASSSGGWTYEQYF. As DNA, the CDR3 is TGTGCCAGCAGCTCGGGGGGCTGGACCTACGAGCAGTACTTC.

Comments on this clone: The same CDR3 arises from other DNA sequences in this sample as well. CDR3 region: CASSLGRGTDTQYF. The CDR3 coding sequence is TGCGCCAGCAGCTTAGGAAGGGGAACAGATACGCAGTATTTT. V usage is TRBV5-1 and J usage is TRBJ2-3; TRBD1 is a possible D gene (5 bases). The V end was cut by 2 bases, the J end by 3 bases, with 10 bases between. Germline V gene lookup returns CDR1 SGHRS and CDR2 YFSETQ. The CDR3 loop spans 14 amino acids.

This sequence joins TRBV11-2 and TRBJ1-4; D ambiguous. Trimming stripped 2 bases from V and 11 bases from J, with 9 bases between. The germline V gene encodes CDR1 SGHAT and CDR2 FQNNGV. The CDR3 has 12 amino acids. The CDR3, as DNA: TGTGCCAGCAGCTTATCTCGCGGGAAACTGTTTTTT. This gives the protein CASSLSRGKLFF.

The chain couples TRBV27 to TRBJ2-2; a weak D match, TRBD2 (6 bases). This CDR3 spans 17 amino acids. Germline V gene lookup returns CDR1 MNHEY and CDR2 SMNVEV (reference sequence). V lost 3 bases to trimming and J lost 0 bases, with 14 bases between them. CDR3 DNA sequence: TGTGCCAGCAGTTTCTACCGGGACTCCACGAACACCGGGGAGCTGTTTTTT. Translated: CASSFYRDSTNTGELFF.

The J gene is TRBJ2-7, the V gene TRBV11-2, with D possibly TRBD2 on 6 matching bases. The germline V gene has CDR1 SGHAT and CDR2 FQNNGV. There are 13 residues in the CDR3. Trimming left V 3 bases short and J 2 bases short, with 8 bases between. CDR3 nucleotides: TGTGCCAGCAGCTTCCGCGGGACCTACGAGCAGTACTTC. It translates to CASSFRGTYEQYF.